The 9 T cell receptor beta chains below come from one sample, sequenced in a study of T cell clusters in autoimmune cytopenias (dated by TCRdb to between 2017 and 2020). For each sample, TRB amplification used roughly 270 ng of peripheral blood genomic DNA, equal to some 37,000 genome equivalents. For sequencing, an Illumina MiSeq was employed. TRB rearrangements were amplified by multiplex PCR using a touch-down protocol with TRB-A and TRB-B primer pools mixed in one tube. TCRdb reprocessed the raw reads; every CDR3 protein sequence is a single record, and DNA is not supplied. The table for this sample shows approximately 7,600 distinct CDR3 sequences. Roughly 3.2% of the sample belongs to the ten largest clones. The material sequenced was peripheral blood. Receptors originate from a human donor with an autoimmune cytopenia or autoimmune hepatitis (not recorded which).

The chain uses TRBV4-3 and TRBJ1-1. The CDR3 runs to 12 residues. CDR1 and CDR2 (germline): LGHNA, YSLEER. The CDR3 loop reads CASSQGRDEAFF.

By frequency, this clonotype registers medium-sized (0.01 to 0.1%). The chain employs TRBV6-6 and TRBJ1-1. This CDR3 has 13 residues. Germline loops: CDR1 MNHNY, CDR2 SVGAGI (reference sequence). CDR3 residues: CASGRLGDTEAFF.

The chain recombines TRBV19 with TRBJ2-2; TCRdb selects TRBD2, and the lack of DNA leaves this call unchecked. CDR1 LNHDA and CDR2 SQIVND come from the germline V gene (reference sequence). The CDR3 consists of 17 residues. CDR3 loop: CASSPTTSGSTGGELFF.

This chain joins TRBV20-1 and TRBJ1-3. CDR1 DFQATT and CDR2 SNEGSKA come from the germline V gene (reference sequence). The CDR3 sequence is 14 residues long. The chain's CDR3 is CSARRTGAGNTIYF.

V gene TRBV30 combines with J gene TRBJ1-5. This CDR3 is 14 amino acids long. Per the germline V gene, CDR1 is GTSNPN and CDR2 is SVGIG (reference sequence). CDR3 amino acids: CASKEGSAFQPQHF.

This clonotype shows up as medium-sized by frequency. The chain links TRBV6-5 to TRBJ2-2; there is no DNA to check the TCRdb D call of TRBD2. Per germline, CDR1 MNHEY and CDR2 SVGAGI. The CDR3 has 16 residues. The CDR3 here is CASSSVGTSRDGELFF.

The J gene is TRBJ2-7, the V gene TRBV27; the TRBD2 assignment by TCRdb is unverifiable without DNA. The germline V gene encodes CDR1 MNHEY and CDR2 SMNVEV (reference sequence). The CDR3 contains 14 residues. The CDR3 is CASSGDYKNYEQYF.

The chain recombines TRBV6-5 with TRBJ1-1; TCRdb's D call of TRBD1 is untestable without DNA. The CDR3 contains 14 residues. Germline V gene data show CDR1 as MNHEY and CDR2 as SVGAGI. The CDR3 is CASSYFDRGRLAFF.

The rearrangement links TRBV20-1 to TRBJ1-1; TCRdb indicates TRBD1, and absent DNA this call remains unverified. The V gene's germline CDR1 is DFQATT and CDR2 SNEGSKA (reference sequence). The CDR3 has 15 residues. This CDR3 reads CSARDRGGAGTEAFF.